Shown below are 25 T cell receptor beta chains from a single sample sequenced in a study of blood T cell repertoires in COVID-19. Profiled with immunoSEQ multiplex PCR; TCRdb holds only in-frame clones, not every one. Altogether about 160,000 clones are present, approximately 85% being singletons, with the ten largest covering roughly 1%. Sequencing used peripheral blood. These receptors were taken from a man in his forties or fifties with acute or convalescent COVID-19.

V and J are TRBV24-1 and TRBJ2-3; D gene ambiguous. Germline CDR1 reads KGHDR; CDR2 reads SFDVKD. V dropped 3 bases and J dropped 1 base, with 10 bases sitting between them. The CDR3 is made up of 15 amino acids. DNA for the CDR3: TGTGCCACCAGTGATACATGGTCAGGCACAGATACGCAGTATTTT. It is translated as CATSDTWSGTDTQYF.

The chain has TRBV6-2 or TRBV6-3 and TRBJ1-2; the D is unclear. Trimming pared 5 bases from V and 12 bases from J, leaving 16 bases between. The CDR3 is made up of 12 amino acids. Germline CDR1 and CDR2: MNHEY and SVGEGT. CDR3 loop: CASSNRVGSNTF. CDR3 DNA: TGTGCCAGCAGTAACCGGGTCGGGTCCAACACCTTC.

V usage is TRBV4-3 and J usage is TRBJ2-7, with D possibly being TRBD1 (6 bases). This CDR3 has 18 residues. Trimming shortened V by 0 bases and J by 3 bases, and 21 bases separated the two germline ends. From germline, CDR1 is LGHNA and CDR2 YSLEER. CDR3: CASSQEALRRGYYYEQYF. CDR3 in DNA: TGCGCCAGCAGCCAAGAGGCCCTGCGCAGGGGTTATTACTACGAGCAGTACTTC.

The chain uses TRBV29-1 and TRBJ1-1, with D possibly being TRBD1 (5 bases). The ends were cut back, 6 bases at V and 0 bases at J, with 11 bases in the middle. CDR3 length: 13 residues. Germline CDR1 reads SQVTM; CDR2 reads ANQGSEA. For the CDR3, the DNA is TGCAGCGTAAGGACAATTATGAACACTGAAGCTTTCTTT. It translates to CSVRTIMNTEAFF.

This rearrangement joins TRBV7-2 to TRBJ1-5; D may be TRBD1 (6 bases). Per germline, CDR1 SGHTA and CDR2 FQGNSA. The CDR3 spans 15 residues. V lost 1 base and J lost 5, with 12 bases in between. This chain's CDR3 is CASSLDLAGDQPQHF. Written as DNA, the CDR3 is TGTGCCAGCAGCTTAGATTTGGCAGGGGATCAGCCCCAGCATTTT.

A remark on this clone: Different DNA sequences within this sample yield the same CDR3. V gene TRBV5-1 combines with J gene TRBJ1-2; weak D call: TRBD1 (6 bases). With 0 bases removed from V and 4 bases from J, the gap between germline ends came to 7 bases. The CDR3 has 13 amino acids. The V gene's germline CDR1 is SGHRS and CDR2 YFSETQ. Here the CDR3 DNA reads TGCGCCAGCAGCTTGGACAGGGTCTATGGCTACACCTTC. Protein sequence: CASSLDRVYGYTF.

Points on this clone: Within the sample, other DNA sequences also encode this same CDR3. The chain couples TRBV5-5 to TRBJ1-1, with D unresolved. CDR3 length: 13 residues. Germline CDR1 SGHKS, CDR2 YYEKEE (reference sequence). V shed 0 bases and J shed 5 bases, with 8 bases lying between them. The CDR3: CASSLGGGTEAFF. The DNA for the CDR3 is TGTGCCAGCAGCTTGGGGGGAGGGACTGAAGCTTTCTTT.

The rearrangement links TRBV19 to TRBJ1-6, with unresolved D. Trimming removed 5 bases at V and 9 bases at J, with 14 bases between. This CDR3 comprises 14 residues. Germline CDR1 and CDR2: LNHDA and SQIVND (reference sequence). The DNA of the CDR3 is TGTGCCAGTAGTTCTGCGGTTCTAGGTTCACCCCTCCACTTT. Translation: CASSSAVLGSPLHF.

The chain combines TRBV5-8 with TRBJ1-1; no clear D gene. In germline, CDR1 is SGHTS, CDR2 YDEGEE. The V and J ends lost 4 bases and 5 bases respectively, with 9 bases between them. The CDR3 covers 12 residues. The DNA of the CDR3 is TGTGCCAGCAGCGAGGGTTGGACTGAAGCTTTCTTT. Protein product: CASSEGWTEAFF.

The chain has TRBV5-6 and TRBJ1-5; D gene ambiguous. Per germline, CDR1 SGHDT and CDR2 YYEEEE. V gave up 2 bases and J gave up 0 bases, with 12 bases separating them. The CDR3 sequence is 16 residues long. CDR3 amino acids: CASSFFSGVSNQPQHF. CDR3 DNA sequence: TGTGCCAGCAGCTTTTTTTCTGGAGTTAGCAATCAGCCCCAGCATTTT.

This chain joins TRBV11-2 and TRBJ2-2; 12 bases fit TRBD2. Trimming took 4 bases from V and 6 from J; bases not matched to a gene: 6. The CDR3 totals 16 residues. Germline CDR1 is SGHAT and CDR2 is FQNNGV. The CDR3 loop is CASSSRLAGVPGELFF. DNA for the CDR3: TGTGCCAGCAGCTCGCGACTAGCGGGGGTTCCCGGGGAGCTGTTTTTT.

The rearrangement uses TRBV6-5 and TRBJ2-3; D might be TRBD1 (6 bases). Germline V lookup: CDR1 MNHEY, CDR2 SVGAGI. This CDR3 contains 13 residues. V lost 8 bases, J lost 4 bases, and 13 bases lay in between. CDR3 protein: CASGGSRADTQYF. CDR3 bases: TGTGCCAGCGGGGGCAGCCGGGCAGATACGCAGTATTTT.

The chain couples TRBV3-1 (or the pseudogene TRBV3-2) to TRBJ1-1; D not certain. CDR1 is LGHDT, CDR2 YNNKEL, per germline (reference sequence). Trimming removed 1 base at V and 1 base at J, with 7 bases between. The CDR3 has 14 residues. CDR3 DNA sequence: TGTGCCAGCAGCCAAGGACACGGGAACACTGAAGCTTTCTTT. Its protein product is CASSQGHGNTEAFF.

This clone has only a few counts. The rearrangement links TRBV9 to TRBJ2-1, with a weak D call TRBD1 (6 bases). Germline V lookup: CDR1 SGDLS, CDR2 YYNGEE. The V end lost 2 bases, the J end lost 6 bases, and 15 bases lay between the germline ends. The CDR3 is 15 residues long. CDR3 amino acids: CASSVRDTVVNEQFF. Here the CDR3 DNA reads TGTGCCAGCAGCGTCCGGGACACTGTGGTCAATGAGCAGTTCTTC. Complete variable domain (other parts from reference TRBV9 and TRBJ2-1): DSGVTQTPKHLITATGQRVTLRCSPRSGDLSVYWYQQSLDQGLQFLIQYYNGEERAKGNILERFSAQQFPDLHSELNLSSLELGDSALYFCASSVRDTVVNEQFFGPGTRLTVL.

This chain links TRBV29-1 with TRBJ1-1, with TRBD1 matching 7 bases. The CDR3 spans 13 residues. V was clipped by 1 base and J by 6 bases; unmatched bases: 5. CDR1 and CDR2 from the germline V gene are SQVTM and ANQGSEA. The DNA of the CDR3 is TGCAGCGTTGAAGGCGACAGGGAGGCTGAAGCTTTCTTT. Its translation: CSVEGDREAEAFF.

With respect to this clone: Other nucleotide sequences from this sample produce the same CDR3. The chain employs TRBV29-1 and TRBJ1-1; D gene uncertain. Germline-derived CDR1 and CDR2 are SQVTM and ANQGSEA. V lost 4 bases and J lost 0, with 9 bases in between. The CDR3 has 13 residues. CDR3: CSVAGVLNTEAFF. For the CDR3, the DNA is TGCAGCGTTGCCGGGGTGCTGAACACTGAAGCTTTCTTT. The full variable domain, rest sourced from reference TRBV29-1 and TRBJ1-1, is SAVISQKPSRDICQRGTSLTIQCQVDSQVTMMFWYRQQPGQSLTLIATANQGSEATYESGFVIDKFPISRPNLTFSTLTVSNMSPEDSSIYLCSVAGVLNTEAFFGQGTRLTVV.

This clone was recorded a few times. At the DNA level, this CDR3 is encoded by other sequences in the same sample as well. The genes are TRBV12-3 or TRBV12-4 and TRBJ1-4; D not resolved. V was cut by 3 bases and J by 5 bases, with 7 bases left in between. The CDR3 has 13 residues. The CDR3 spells CASSFIENEKLFF. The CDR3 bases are TGTGCCAGCAGTTTTATAGAAAATGAAAAACTGTTTTTT.

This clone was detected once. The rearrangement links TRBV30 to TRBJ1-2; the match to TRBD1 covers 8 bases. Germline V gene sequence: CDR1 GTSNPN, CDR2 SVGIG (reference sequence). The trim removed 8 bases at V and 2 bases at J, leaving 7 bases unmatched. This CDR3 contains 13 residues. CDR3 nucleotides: TGTGCCCGGGGCAGGGGGCCGAACTATGGCTACACCTTC. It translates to CARGRGPNYGYTF. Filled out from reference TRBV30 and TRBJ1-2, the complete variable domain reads SQTIHQWPATLVQPVGSPLSLECTVEGTSNPNLYWYRQAAGRGLQLLFYSVGIGQISSEVPQNLSASRPQDRQFILSSKKLLLSDSGFYLCARGRGPNYGYTFGSGTRLTVV.

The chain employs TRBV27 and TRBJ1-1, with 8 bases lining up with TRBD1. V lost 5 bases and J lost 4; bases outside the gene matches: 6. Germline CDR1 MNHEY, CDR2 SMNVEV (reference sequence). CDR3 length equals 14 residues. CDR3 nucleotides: TGTGCCAGCAGTAACAGGGGGACCATCACTGAAGCTTTCTTT. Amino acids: CASSNRGTITEAFF.

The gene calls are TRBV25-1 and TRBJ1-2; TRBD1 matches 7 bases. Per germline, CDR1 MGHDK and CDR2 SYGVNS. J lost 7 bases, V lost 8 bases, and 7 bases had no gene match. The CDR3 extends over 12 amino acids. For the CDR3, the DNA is TGTGCCAGCGAACACTCAGGGGGTGGCTACACCTTC. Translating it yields CASEHSGGGYTF.

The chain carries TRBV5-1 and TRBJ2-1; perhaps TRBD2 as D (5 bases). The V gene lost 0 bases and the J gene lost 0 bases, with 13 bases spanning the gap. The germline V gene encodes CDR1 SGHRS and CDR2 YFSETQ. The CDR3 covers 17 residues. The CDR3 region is CASSLVGGGYSYNEQFF. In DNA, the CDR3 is TGCGCCAGCAGCTTGGTGGGCGGCGGGTACTCCTACAATGAGCAGTTCTTC.

CDR3 bases: TGTGCCAGCAGTTCGTACACCCCACGCGAGCAGTACTTC. Translated: CASSSYTPREQYF. The chain has TRBV12-3 or TRBV12-4 and TRBJ2-7; D gene uncertain. V was trimmed by 4 bases and J by 6 bases, leaving 13 bases between them. The CDR3 covers 13 residues.

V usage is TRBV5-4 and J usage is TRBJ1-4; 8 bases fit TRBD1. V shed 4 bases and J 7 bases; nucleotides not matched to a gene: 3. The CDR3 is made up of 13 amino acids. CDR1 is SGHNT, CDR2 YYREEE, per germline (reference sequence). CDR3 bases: TGTGCCAGCAGCACAGACAGGGGTGAAAAACTGTTTTTT. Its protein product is CASSTDRGEKLFF.

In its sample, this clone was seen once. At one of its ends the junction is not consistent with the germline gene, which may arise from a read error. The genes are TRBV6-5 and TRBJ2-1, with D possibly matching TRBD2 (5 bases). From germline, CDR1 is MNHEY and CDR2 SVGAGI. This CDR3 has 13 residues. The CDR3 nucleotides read TGTGCCAGTGGCAGCGGCCGCTTCAATGGGCAGTTCTTC. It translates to CASGSGRFNGQFF.

The CDR3 DNA reads as TGTGCCAGCAGCTTTGGGGGGGGCAATGATGAGCAGTTCTTC. It yields the protein CASSFGGGNDEQFF. The chain uses TRBV11-3 and TRBJ2-1; D is possibly TRBD2 (7 bases). The V gene lost 3 bases and the J gene lost 8 bases, with 14 bases spanning the gap. CDR1 and CDR2 (germline): SGHNT, YENEEA. This CDR3 has 14 residues.